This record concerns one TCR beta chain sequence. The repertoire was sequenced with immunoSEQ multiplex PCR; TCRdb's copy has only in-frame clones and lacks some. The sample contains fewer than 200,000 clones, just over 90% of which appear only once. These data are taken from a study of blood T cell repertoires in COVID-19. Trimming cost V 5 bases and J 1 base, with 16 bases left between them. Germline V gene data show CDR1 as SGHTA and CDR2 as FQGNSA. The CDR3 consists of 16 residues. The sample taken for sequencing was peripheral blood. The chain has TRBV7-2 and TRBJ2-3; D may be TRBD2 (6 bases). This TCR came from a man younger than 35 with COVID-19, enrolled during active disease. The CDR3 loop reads CASSPLATGGTDTQYF. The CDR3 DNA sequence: TGTGCCAGCAGCCCCCTGGCAACGGGGGGCACAGATACGCAGTATTTT.